These 13 T cell receptor beta chains were all obtained from the same sample, sequenced in a study of T cell changes during pregnancy in multiple sclerosis. This table comes from immunoSEQ multiplex PCR, and its TCRdb copy is limited to in-frame clones, with some not included. Of some 80,000 clones listed, 90% to 95% are singletons. The sequenced sample was CD4+ T cells from peripheral blood mononuclear cells, obtained after pregnancy. These receptors all stem from a female donor with multiple sclerosis, enrolled in a pregnancy study.

This chain joins TRBV29-1 and TRBJ2-7; possibly TRBD1 for D (6 bases). CDR3 size: 12 residues. The V end was cut by 4 bases, the J end by 2 bases, with 9 bases between. The germline gives CDR1 SQVTM, CDR2 ANQGSEA. In DNA, the CDR3 is TGCAGCGTTGTAACAGGGACCTACGAGCAGTACTTC. As protein: CSVVTGTYEQYF.

This chain joins TRBV19 and TRBJ2-1, with a tentative D call TRBD2 (5 bases). The CDR3 is made up of 17 amino acids. V was pared by 1 base and J by 3 bases, with 16 bases between. Germline-derived CDR1 and CDR2 are LNHDA and SQIVND (reference sequence). This CDR3 is CASSIGLMRASYNEQFF. In DNA form, the CDR3 reads TGTGCCAGTAGTATAGGGTTAATGAGGGCCAGCTACAATGAGCAGTTCTTC.

The chain recombines TRBV30 with TRBJ1-1, with a weak D call TRBD1 (5 bases). The CDR3 has 15 residues. Trimming stripped 2 bases from V and 1 base from J, with 14 bases between. The germline CDR1 and CDR2 sequences are GTSNPN and SVGIG (reference sequence). CDR3 DNA sequence: TGTGCCTGGAGTCCGCTCAGGGTGGGGAACACTGAAGCTTTCTTT. Residues: CAWSPLRVGNTEAFF.

The gene calls are TRBV5-4 and TRBJ2-1; the match to TRBD2 covers 13 bases. Germline lookup yields CDR1 SGHNT and CDR2 YYREEE (reference sequence). CDR3 length: 16 amino acids. V lost 5 bases, J lost 2 bases, and 4 bases stayed unmatched. CDR3 nucleotide sequence: TGTGCCAGCAGAACCGGGACTAGCGGGGCCTACAATGAGCAGTTCTTC. Translation: CASRTGTSGAYNEQFF.

This clone was observed a single time. V gene TRBV10-3 combines with J gene TRBJ1-1; TRBD1 might be the D (5 bases). This CDR3 comprises 13 residues. With 9 bases removed from V and 1 base from J, the gap between germline ends came to 12 bases. Germline V gene data show CDR1 as ENHRY and CDR2 as SYGVKD. CDR3 loop: CAIGVKGNTEAFF. CDR3 bases: TGTGCCATAGGGGTTAAAGGGAACACTGAAGCTTTCTTT.

The CDR3 DNA is TGCGCCAGCAGCCAAGCTTTAGCGGGAGGGCCCTACAATGAGCAGTTCTTC. Encoded protein: CASSQALAGGPYNEQFF. The genes are TRBV4-1 and TRBJ2-1; 11 bases align to TRBD2. The CDR3 consists of 17 residues. With V trimmed by 1 base and J by 2 bases, 4 bases remained unmatched. From germline, CDR1 is MGHRA and CDR2 YSYEKL.

The rearrangement uses TRBV7-9 and TRBJ2-5; 12 bases are shared with TRBD2. V was pared by 5 bases and J by 5 bases, with 6 bases of the junction left unmatched. Germline loops: CDR1 SEHNR, CDR2 FQNEAQ (reference sequence). This CDR3 is built from 15 residues. The CDR3, as DNA: TGTGCCAGCAGCCCTCGGACTAGCGGGAAGGAGACCCAGTACTTC. Translating it yields CASSPRTSGKETQYF.

This sequence joins TRBV19 and TRBJ1-5; maybe TRBD1 (5 bases). The CDR3 loop spans 13 amino acids. V lost 3 bases and J lost 5, with 8 bases in between. Germline CDR1 and CDR2: LNHDA and SQIVND (reference sequence). Here the CDR3 reads CASSIGGDQPQHF. Written as DNA, the CDR3 is TGTGCCAGTAGTATCGGAGGGGATCAGCCCCAGCATTTT.

The chain is built from TRBV11-3 and TRBJ2-1; 7 bases are a match to TRBD1. CDR3 length: 16 amino acids. Trimming at V came to 2 bases and at J to 0 bases, leaving 4 bases not matched to a gene. Germline V lookup: CDR1 SGHNT, CDR2 YENEEA. The CDR3 reads CASSLQGVSSYNEQFF. In DNA form, the CDR3 reads TGTGCCAGCAGCTTACAGGGGGTCAGCTCCTACAATGAGCAGTTCTTC.

This chain connects TRBV2 to TRBJ1-2, with TRBD1 as a possible D gene (6 bases). Germline V gene sequence: CDR1 SNHLY, CDR2 FYNNEI. This CDR3 spans 13 amino acids. V gave up 7 bases and J gave up 4 bases, with 13 bases separating them. CDR3 coding DNA: TGTGCCAGCATAAGGGACATCTTCTATGGCTACACCTTC. It yields the protein CASIRDIFYGYTF.

This chain joins TRBV5-1 and TRBJ2-2; D is unresolved. V lost 5 bases and J lost 0, with 8 bases in between. This CDR3 spans 14 amino acids. Germline CDR1 SGHRS, CDR2 YFSETQ. CDR3 loop: CASRNFANTGELFF. The CDR3, as DNA: TGCGCCAGCAGAAACTTCGCGAACACCGGGGAGCTGTTTTTT. Drawing the rest from reference TRBV5-1 and TRBJ2-2, the complete variable domain is KAGVTQTPRYLIKTRGQQVTLSCSPISGHRSVSWYQQTPGQGLQFLFEYFSETQRNKGNFPGRFSGRQFSNSRSEMNVSTLELGDSALYLCASRNFANTGELFFGEGSRLTVL.

This rearrangement joins TRBV27 to TRBJ1-6; 8 bases align to TRBD1. CDR3 length: 16 residues. The V and J ends lost 5 bases and 3 bases, in that order; junction bases with no gene match: 6. The germline gives CDR1 MNHEY, CDR2 SMNVEV (reference sequence). The CDR3 nucleotides read TGTGCCAGCAGTCCCCGGACAGGGAACTATAATTCACCCCTCCACTTT. It codes for CASSPRTGNYNSPLHF.

This clone has a single count. The chain is built from TRBV28 and TRBJ1-3; a weak D match, TRBD1 (6 bases). The V gene lost 6 bases and the J gene lost 0 bases, with 12 bases spanning the gap. CDR1 is MDHEN, CDR2 SYDVKM, per germline. The CDR3 covers 15 residues. The CDR3 nucleotides read TGTGCCAGCAGCTCCACAGGGTTCTCTGGAAACACCATATATTTT. This sequence encodes CASSSTGFSGNTIYF.